A single sample is the source of the 9 T cell receptor beta chains below, sequenced in a study of beta chain features in type 1 diabetes. Findings and limits, study-wide: All four CD4+ subsets of Type 1 diabetes patients contained TCRB CDR3s that were moderately but significantly shorter.

cDNA synthesis used the whole RNA isolate, giving expressed TCRB sequences. Produced via immunoSEQ multiplex PCR; TCRdb's table is partial and in-frame only. The sample includes 300,000 to 450,000 clones, around 10% of them seen just once. No antigen has been identified for these receptors. The sample comprised central memory CD4+ T cells from blood. These receptors were collected from a man aged 25-40 years with type 1 diabetes.

Ten or more counts support this clone. The chain joins TRBV9 to TRBJ1-1, with D possibly TRBD1 on 6 matching bases. Trimming took 4 bases from V and 1 from J, leaving 11 bases between them. The length of the CDR3 is 14 residues. Germline assignment: CDR1 SGDLS and CDR2 YYNGEE. CDR3 region: CASSPQGSNTEAFF. In DNA form, the CDR3 reads TGTGCCAGCAGCCCCCAGGGGTCGAACACTGAAGCTTTCTTT.

The genes are TRBV6-1 and TRBJ2-1, with TRBD2 matching 14 bases. The CDR3 is 16 residues long. Looked up from germline, CDR1 is MNHNS and CDR2 is SASEGT. The trim removed 4 bases at V and 9 bases at J, leaving 8 bases unmatched. CDR3 in amino acids: CASSGAGTSGRIEQFF. CDR3 DNA: TGTGCCAGCAGTGGGGCCGGGACTAGCGGGAGAATTGAGCAGTTCTTC.

V gene TRBV7-2 combines with J gene TRBJ2-7; no clear D gene. Germline assignment: CDR1 SGHTA and CDR2 FQGNSA. This CDR3 contains 11 residues. The germline V and J ends were trimmed by 5 bases and 4 bases, with 6 bases remaining between them. In nucleotides, the CDR3 is TGTGCCAGCAGCAATGAATACGAGCAGTACTTC. Encoded protein: CASSNEYEQYF. Together with reference TRBV7-2 and TRBJ2-7, the CDR3 gives the full variable domain: GAGVSQSPSNKVTEKGKDVELRCDPISGHTALYWYRQSLGQGLEFLIYFQGNSAPDKSGLPSDRFSAERTGGSVSTLTIQRTQQEDSAVYLCASSNEYEQYFGPGTRLTVT.

The V call is TRBV28, the J call TRBJ1-4; TRBD1 agrees at 8 bases. With 8 bases clipped from V and 2 bases from J, the junction kept 16 bases outside the gene matches. From germline, CDR1 is MDHEN and CDR2 SYDVKM. The CDR3 spans 18 residues. The CDR3 sequence: CASPAGTGSSWTNEKLFF. DNA for the CDR3: TGTGCCAGCCCCGCAGGGACAGGTTCATCATGGACTAATGAAAAACTGTTTTTT.

Only a few counts were recorded for this clone. This chain connects TRBV6-6 to TRBJ1-3; 8 bases are a match to TRBD1. Trimming removed 5 bases from V and 3 bases from J; junction bases left unmatched: 3. Germline loops: CDR1 MNHNY, CDR2 SVGAGI (reference sequence). The CDR3 covers 14 residues. The CDR3 spells CASSTRGRGNTIYF. In DNA form, the CDR3 reads TGTGCCAGCAGTACCAGGGGGCGTGGAAACACCATATATTTT.

This clone has only a few counts. The V call is TRBV2, the J call TRBJ2-5; the D is unclear. This CDR3 region has 13 residues. The ends were cut back, 10 bases at V and 3 bases at J, with 15 bases in the middle. The germline gives CDR1 SNHLY, CDR2 FYNNEI. As DNA, the CDR3 is TGTGCCACCCATCGTGAGGTTAAAGAGACCCAGTACTTC. It codes for CATHREVKETQYF.

Many counts were recorded for this clone. The chain recombines TRBV28 with TRBJ2-5; no firm D call. Germline CDR1 and CDR2: MDHEN and SYDVKM. This CDR3 spans 16 amino acids. V was trimmed by 5 bases and J by 2 bases, leaving 18 bases between them. In DNA form, the CDR3 reads TGTGCCAGCAGTCCTCTTTATGACCTTATACAAGAGACCCAGTACTTC. Its translation is CASSPLYDLIQETQYF.

There are many counts of this clone. This chain joins TRBV7-2 and TRBJ1-2; 8 bases match TRBD1. V shed 5 bases, J shed 4 bases, and the junction held 15 bases outside the gene matches. The germline V gene has CDR1 SGHTA and CDR2 FQGNSA. The CDR3 consists of 17 residues. The CDR3 loop reads CASSPNGGAGGSYGYTF. CDR3 bases: TGTGCCAGCAGCCCGAACGGCGGGGCAGGGGGCTCCTATGGCTACACCTTC.

This rearrangement joins TRBV15 to TRBJ1-3; no firm D call. The CDR3 length is 14 residues. Trimming removed 1 base from V and 4 bases from J, with 8 bases in between. CDR1 LNHNV and CDR2 YYDKDF come from the germline V gene (reference sequence). The CDR3 region has the DNA TGTGCCACCAGCAGAGGCCTTAGCGGAAACACCATATATTTT. Protein: CATSRGLSGNTIYF. The whole variable domain, filled in from reference TRBV15 and TRBJ1-3, reads DAMVIQNPRYQVTQFGKPVTLSCSQTLNHNVMYWYQQKSSQAPKLLFHYYDKDFNNEADTPDNFQSRRPNTSFCFLDIRSPGLGDTAMYLCATSRGLSGNTIYFGEGSWLTVV.